The rows below give T cell receptor beta chains drawn from one sample of a study. MiXCR was run by TCRdb on the 5' RACE reads, yielding one entry per CDR3 protein. Of tens of thousands of distinct CDR3 sequences listed, around 28% were seen once; the top ten hold around 3.1%. The specimen sequenced was tumor-infiltrating memory CD4+ T cells sorted from the breast tumor. The receptors shown here come from a female donor with breast cancer. Both conserved end residues are part of each CDR3. D genes are given only for firm matches. The size of a clone is reported for some rows only, either as once, few or many, or as a class for expanded clones.

d_gene	j_gene	abundance	v_gene	CDR3nt	CDR3aa
.	TRBJ2-1	.	TRBV7-8	TGTGCCAGCAGGCCCACGGGAGTGAGAGGGGGTGAGCAGTTCTTC	CASRPTGVRGGEQFF
.	TRBJ2-3	few	TRBV6-5	TGTGCCAGCGGGGCAGGGGACACAGATACGCAGTATTTT	CASGAGDTDTQYF
TRBD1	TRBJ1-2	.	TRBV2	TGTGCCAGCGGTGGGGACAGAAATTATGGCTACACCTTC	CASGGDRNYGYTF
.	TRBJ2-3	few	TRBV6-1	TGTGCCAGCAAGGTCGCAGATACGCAGTATTTT	CASKVADTQYF
.	TRBJ1-2	.	TRBV20-1	TGCAGTGCCGGGGGGGTTCGCGGCTACACCTTC	CSAGGVRGYTF
TRBD1	TRBJ1-2	many	TRBV6-6	TGTGCCAGCAGTTGGGACAGGGCAAACGGTGGCTACACCTTC	CASSWDRANGGYTF
.	TRBJ2-1	.	TRBV4-3	TGCGCCAGCAGCCAAGGGCGTAGGGCCAATGAGCAGTTCTTC	CASSQGRRANEQFF
.	TRBJ1-2	.	TRBV20-1	TGCAGTGCTAAAGACAGTTACAAGAGCTACACCTTC	CSAKDSYKSYTF
TRBD1	TRBJ2-3	medium-sized	TRBV7-2	TGTGCCAGCAGCTCGGGACAGAACACAGATACGCAGTATTTT	CASSSGQNTDTQYF
TRBD1	TRBJ1-6	few	TRBV12-3/TRBV12-4	TGTGCCAGCAGTTTTGAGGGACAGCGGTCTTGGGAAGGTTCACCCCTCCACTTT	CASSFEGQRSWEGSPLHF
.	TRBJ2-5	few	TRBV5-1	TGCGCCAGCAGCCCAGAGGGGAGGGAGACCCAGTACTTC	CASSPEGRETQYF
.	TRBJ2-1	.	TRBV20-1	TGCAGTGCCGCCGCGGAGGCCAACTCCTACAATGAGCAGTTCTTC	CSAAAEANSYNEQFF
.	TRBJ2-7	.	TRBV20-1	TGCAGTGGAGCGACTACCTACGAGCAGTACTTC	CSGATTYEQYF
TRBD2	TRBJ2-3	.	TRBV5-1	TGCGCCAGCAGCTTGGGACTAGCGGAGAGCACAGATACGCAGTATTTT	CASSLGLAESTDTQYF
TRBD1	TRBJ2-3	.	TRBV7-3	TGTGGCAGCAGCTTAGGAGGGGACAGGGTTGATACGCAGTATTTT	CGSSLGGDRVDTQYF
TRBD2	TRBJ2-3	few	TRBV5-5	TGTGCCAGCAGCTTGTGGGCGGGAGCGTCCGGGGATACGCAGTATTTT	CASSLWAGASGDTQYF